The 15 T cell receptor beta chains listed next were all sequenced from one sample in a study of blood T cell repertoires in COVID-19. Assay: immunoSEQ multiplex PCR; the TCRdb copy retains only in-frame clones and omits some. The table has about 320,000 clones, about 87% seen once. The sequencing input was PBMCs or T cells enriched from blood (not recorded which). The receptor set was obtained from a woman aged 18-35 years who had recovered from COVID-19.

V is TRBV19 and J is TRBJ1-2; 7 bases fit TRBD1. V shed 2 bases and J 6 bases; nucleotides not matched to a gene: 12. In germline, CDR1 is LNHDA, CDR2 SQIVND (reference sequence). The CDR3 has 16 amino acids. DNA of the CDR3: TGTGCCAGTAGTATAATGCCCCAAGGGGGCGGGAATGGCTACACCTTC. Translated, it gives CASSIMPQGGGNGYTF.

The chain combines TRBV4-2 with TRBJ2-7; 14 bases are a match to TRBD2. Losses at the gene ends were 0 bases for V and 1 base for J; bases not matched to a gene: 8. CDR3 length equals 19 residues. Germline CDR1 reads LGHNA; CDR2 reads YNFKEQ. CDR3 protein: CASSQDRGLAGVGSYEQYF. CDR3 nucleotides: TGTGCCAGCAGCCAAGATCGGGGACTAGCGGGAGTGGGATCCTACGAGCAGTACTTC.

In nucleotides, the CDR3 is TGTGCCAGCATCTTTAACTACGAGCAGTACTTC. Its protein is CASIFNYEQYF. The chain joins TRBV6-5 to TRBJ2-7, with D uncertain. The CDR3 length is 11 residues. Germline CDR1 MNHEY, CDR2 SVGAGI. V shed 7 bases and J shed 3 bases, with 7 bases lying between them.

The rearrangement links TRBV30 to TRBJ2-5; D is perhaps TRBD2 (5 bases). Trimming removed 4 bases at V and 5 bases at J, with 11 bases between. The germline gives CDR1 GTSNPN, CDR2 SVGIG (reference sequence). The CDR3 consists of 12 residues. The DNA for the CDR3 is TGTGCCTGGAATCGGGGTAGGGAGACCCAGTACTTC. Its translation: CAWNRGRETQYF.

This rearrangement joins TRBV7-2 to TRBJ2-5; no firm D call. Trimming took 9 bases from V and 5 from J, leaving 13 bases between them. CDR1 is SGHTA, CDR2 FQGNSA, per germline. This CDR3 is built from 12 residues. As DNA, the CDR3 is TGTGCCAGTGCGAGGTCGGGTGAGACCCAGTACTTC. Its protein product is CASARSGETQYF.

The chain combines TRBV5-4 with TRBJ2-1; 8 nucleotides agree with TRBD2. J gave up 2 bases and V 0 bases, and 4 bases lay outside the gene matches. The V gene's germline CDR1 is SGHNT and CDR2 YYREEE (reference sequence). The CDR3 is 16 amino acids. The CDR3 region is CASSLAGGPAYNEQFF. CDR3 nucleotide sequence: TGTGCCAGCAGCTTGGCGGGAGGGCCTGCCTACAATGAGCAGTTCTTC.

The chain carries TRBV7-9 and TRBJ2-5, with 9 bases lining up with TRBD2. Germline lookup yields CDR1 SEHNR and CDR2 FQNEAQ (reference sequence). The CDR3 runs 16 residues. V shed 4 bases, J shed 0 bases, and the junction held 6 bases outside the gene matches. The CDR3 DNA reads as TGTGCCAGCAGCTCGGGGGGGACTAGCAACCAAGAGACCCAGTACTTC. It codes for CASSSGGTSNQETQYF.

CDR3 in amino acids: CASSLAQDQGEQYF. CDR3 in DNA: TGTGCCAGCAGCTTAGCGCAGGACCAGGGGGAGCAGTACTTC. The J gene is TRBJ2-7, the V gene TRBV7-6; tentative D call: TRBD1 (6 bases). Germline loops: CDR1 SGHVS, CDR2 FNYEAQ. The CDR3 sequence is 14 residues long. Trimming removed 0 bases at V and 7 bases at J, with 13 bases between.

A single count supports this clone. This chain joins TRBV7-9 and TRBJ2-5, with D possibly being TRBD1 (5 bases). Germline values: CDR1 SEHNR, CDR2 FQNEAQ (reference sequence). Trimming left V 6 bases short and J 4 bases short, with 21 bases between. CDR3 size: 16 residues. In nucleotides, the CDR3 is TGTGCCAGCAGTCAAGTACCTCAGGGTATTGGAGAGACCCAGTACTTC. It translates to CASSQVPQGIGETQYF.

This clone was seen repeatedly, ten times or more. The genes are TRBV9 and TRBJ1-1; TRBD1 agrees at 7 bases. This CDR3 contains 16 residues. From germline, CDR1 is SGDLS and CDR2 YYNGEE. J lost 2 bases, V lost 0 bases, and 7 bases had no gene match. This CDR3 is CASSVAQGGGNTEAFF. The CDR3 coding sequence is TGTGCCAGCAGCGTAGCCCAAGGGGGCGGAAACACTGAAGCTTTCTTT. Full variable domain (remainder filled in from reference TRBV9 and TRBJ1-1): DSGVTQTPKHLITATGQRVTLRCSPRSGDLSVYWYQQSLDQGLQFLIQYYNGEERAKGNILERFSAQQFPDLHSELNLSSLELGDSALYFCASSVAQGGGNTEAFFGQGTRLTVV.

V and J are TRBV28 and TRBJ1-5; tentative D call: TRBD1 (6 bases). This CDR3 has 16 residues. Germline V lookup: CDR1 MDHEN, CDR2 SYDVKM. Trimming took off 6 bases at V and 2 bases at J, with 17 bases between the two ends. The CDR3 DNA sequence: TGTGCCAGCAGCCCTACTACAGGGTTGGGCAATCAGCCCCAGCATTTT. Translation: CASSPTTGLGNQPQHF.

This clone was seen a handful of times. The chain recombines TRBV10-3 with TRBJ2-7; the match to TRBD2 covers 9 bases. The CDR3 loop spans 15 amino acids. The V gene's germline CDR1 is ENHRY and CDR2 SYGVKD. V was pared by 2 bases and J by 5 bases, with 7 bases of the junction left unmatched. The CDR3 is CAISEATSGYHEQYF. The CDR3 region has the DNA TGTGCCATCAGTGAGGCGACTAGCGGTTACCACGAGCAGTACTTC.

This rearrangement joins TRBV7-3 to TRBJ1-2; 7 bases match TRBD1. V gave up 1 base and J gave up 2 bases; unmatched junction bases: 7. Germline V gene data show CDR1 as SGHTA and CDR2 as FQGTGA. The CDR3 loop spans 16 amino acids. The CDR3 loop is CASSLIGGGVNYGYTF. The CDR3 DNA reads as TGTGCCAGCAGCTTAATAGGAGGGGGCGTAAACTATGGCTACACCTTC. Together with reference TRBV7-3 and TRBJ1-2, the CDR3 gives the full variable domain: GAGVSQTPSNKVTEKGKYVELRCDPISGHTALYWYRQSLGQGPEFLIYFQGTGAADDSGLPNDRFFAVRPEGSVSTLKIQRTERGDSAVYLCASSLIGGGVNYGYTFGSGTRLTVV.

This clone was detected a few times. V and J are TRBV7-3 and TRBJ2-3; D is perhaps TRBD2 (5 bases). The V gene's germline CDR1 is SGHTA and CDR2 FQGTGA. CDR3 size: 14 residues. V was clipped by 2 bases and J by 2 bases, with 8 bases between them. CDR3 DNA sequence: TGTGCCAGCAGCTTAGAGGGTTTCACAGATACGCAGTATTTT. Amino acid sequence: CASSLEGFTDTQYF.

In its sample, this clone was seen a few times. J is TRBJ1-4 and V is TRBV7-9, with 9 positions matching TRBD1. CDR3 length: 15 amino acids. Looked up from germline, CDR1 is SEHNR and CDR2 is FQNEAQ (reference sequence). Trimming at V came to 5 bases and at J to 8 bases, leaving 9 bases not matched to a gene. The CDR3: CASSSRDRVGEKLFF. In DNA form, the CDR3 reads TGTGCCAGCAGCAGCCGGGACAGGGTTGGCGAAAAACTGTTTTTT.